This is a list of T cell receptor beta chains from one sample in a study of blood T cell repertoires in COVID-19. The method was immunoSEQ multiplex PCR; TCRdb's version includes in-frame clones alone and lacks a portion of them. The repertoire includes 150,000 to 200,000 clones, more than 75% of them detected once, and less than 20% sits in the top ten. The sequenced sample was PBMCs or T cells enriched from blood (not recorded which). These receptor sequences come from a woman between 50 and 59 years old with acute COVID-19. Each CDR3 is given with its conserved first and last residue. D genes are given only for firm matches. Clone sizes are given selectively: once, few, many, or a class where the clone is expanded.

TRBV27	.	TRBJ2-3	.	TGTGCCAGCAGTTTGGGCAGCACAGATACGCAGTATTTT	CASSLGSTDTQYF
TRBV28	.	TRBJ2-5	.	TGTGCCAGCAGTTTAATGCCCCCAGGTAGCGCGGGCCGGGAGACCCAGTACTTC	CASSLMPPGSAGRETQYF
TRBV7-2	.	TRBJ2-5	TRBD2	TGTGCCAGCAGCTTTAGGGTTCGGCGGGGGGGCTTGGAGACCCAGTACTTC	CASSFRVRRGGLETQYF
TRBV12-3/TRBV12-4	.	TRBJ2-5	.	TGTGCCAGCAGTTTCAGTAATCAAGAGACCCAGTACTTC	CASSFSNQETQYF
TRBV5-1	.	TRBJ2-2	TRBD1	TGCGCCAGCAGCTCTGGACAGGGGCGATTAAACACCGGGGAGCTGTTTTTT	CASSSGQGRLNTGELFF
TRBV5-1	.	TRBJ1-4	TRBD1	TGCGCCAGCAGCTTCACCTCGGACAGGGAAAAACTGTTTTTT	CASSFTSDREKLFF
TRBV5-1	.	TRBJ2-2	TRBD1	TGCGCCAGCAGCTTGGGAACAGGGGGGACCGGGGAGCTGTTTTTT	CASSLGTGGTGELFF
TRBV27	.	TRBJ2-3	.	TGTGCCAGCCGGGTGGAGGGTTTCACAGATACGCAGTATTTT	CASRVEGFTDTQYF
TRBV11-3	.	TRBJ1-1	.	TGTGCCAGCAGCTTAACGGTGAGCACTGAAGCTTTCTTT	CASSLTVSTEAFF
TRBV7-9	.	TRBJ2-3	TRBD2	TGTGCCAGCATCCTTATCACGGGGGGGGCAGGAGATACGCAGTATTTT	CASILITGGAGDTQYF
TRBV6-4	few	TRBJ1-5	.	TGTGCCAGCAGCGGAGGGGAGAATCAGCCCCAGCATTTT	CASSGGENQPQHF
TRBV5-6	.	TRBJ2-1	.	TGTGCCAGCACCCCGGAGAATTACAATGAGCAGTTCTTC	CASTPENYNEQFF
TRBV7-9	once	TRBJ1-5	.	TGTGCCAGCAGCTTAGCAGGGGGCAATCAGCCCCAGCATTTT	CASSLAGGNQPQHF
TRBV5-1	.	TRBJ2-3	TRBD2	TGCGCCAGCAGCTTGACAGCGGGCGGGGGGCTCACGCGGAGCACAGATACGCAGTATTTT	CASSLTAGGGLTRSTDTQYF
TRBV20-1	.	TRBJ1-1	.	TGCAGTGCTAGTGATATCGGGACACTTACCAACACTGAAGCTTTCTTT	CSASDIGTLTNTEAFF
TRBV2	.	TRBJ2-2	.	TGTGCCAGACTAGCAGAAAACACCGGGGAGCTGTTTTTT	CARLAENTGELFF
TRBV28	.	TRBJ1-1	.	TGTGCCAGCAGTTCCGGGGGGACGGGCACTGAAGCTTTCTTT	CASSSGGTGTEAFF
TRBV4-2	.	TRBJ2-5	.	TGTGCCAGCAGCCGGATTTGGGACACCTACAACCAAGAGACCCAGTACTTC	CASSRIWDTYNQETQYF
TRBV2	.	TRBJ2-5	TRBD2	TGTGCCAGCAACCCTTATAGGACTAGCGGGGGGTTGGAGTACTTC	CASNPYRTSGGLEYF
TRBV5-1	.	TRBJ2-2	.	TGCGCCAGCAGCTTCGGAGGGAACACCGGGGAGCTGTTTTTT	CASSFGGNTGELFF
TRBV3-1/TRBV3-2	.	TRBJ2-5	.	TGTGCCAGCAGCCCCCGTTTTCTAGGCGAGACCCAGTACTTC	CASSPRFLGETQYF
TRBV6-5	.	TRBJ1-1	.	TGTGCCAGCAGAAGACAGAACACTGAAGCTTTCTTT	CASRRQNTEAFF
TRBV28	.	TRBJ2-3	TRBD2	TGTGCCAGCACCGGGACTAGCGGGGATACGCAGTATTTT	CASTGTSGDTQYF
TRBV25-1	.	TRBJ1-1	TRBD1	TGTGCCAGCAGCGGAGCCGGGACAGCTAACATGAACACTGAAGCTTTCTTT	CASSGAGTANMNTEAFF
TRBV7-2	.	TRBJ1-3	.	TGTGCCAGCAGCTGGTGGACAGCAACTGGAAACACCATATATTTT	CASSWWTATGNTIYF
TRBV19	.	TRBJ2-1	TRBD2	TGTGCCAGTAGTATAGGGCTAGCGGGGGGGAATGAGCAGTTCTTC	CASSIGLAGGNEQFF
TRBV4-2	few	TRBJ1-5	.	TGTGCCAGCAGCCAAGAACCCAGTCTCGAATCCCAGCCCCAGCATTTT	CASSQEPSLESQPQHF
TRBV19	.	TRBJ1-1	TRBD1	TGTGCCAGTAGTCTACAGACAGGGTTGACTGAAGCTTTCTTT	CASSLQTGLTEAFF
TRBV9	.	TRBJ1-2	.	TGTGCCAGCAGGGACGACAGGCCCTATGGCTACACCTTC	CASRDDRPYGYTF
TRBV14	.	TRBJ2-4	.	TGTGCCAGCAGCTATGCTGGGGGGTCCAAAAACATTCAGTACTTC	CASSYAGGSKNIQYF
TRBV30	.	TRBJ1-5	.	TGTGCCTGGGGCAGGGGACAGCCCCAGCATTTT	CAWGRGQPQHF
TRBV28	.	TRBJ1-4	.	TGTGCCAGCAGTTCCCTCGGGGTGGGTAATGAAAAACTGTTTTTT	CASSSLGVGNEKLFF